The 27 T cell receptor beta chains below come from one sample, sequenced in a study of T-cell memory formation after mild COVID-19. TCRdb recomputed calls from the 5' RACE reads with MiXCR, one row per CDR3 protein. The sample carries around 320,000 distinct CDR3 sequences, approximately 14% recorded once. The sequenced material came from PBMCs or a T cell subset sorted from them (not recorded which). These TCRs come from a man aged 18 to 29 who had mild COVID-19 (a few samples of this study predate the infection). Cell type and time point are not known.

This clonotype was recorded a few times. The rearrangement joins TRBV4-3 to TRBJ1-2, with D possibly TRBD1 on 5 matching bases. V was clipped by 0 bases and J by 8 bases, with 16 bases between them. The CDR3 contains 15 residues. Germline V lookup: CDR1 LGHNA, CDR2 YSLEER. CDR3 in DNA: TGCGCCAGCAGCCAAGATTCGTGGGGCGCTGGGGGCTACACCTTC. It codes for CASSQDSWGAGGYTF.

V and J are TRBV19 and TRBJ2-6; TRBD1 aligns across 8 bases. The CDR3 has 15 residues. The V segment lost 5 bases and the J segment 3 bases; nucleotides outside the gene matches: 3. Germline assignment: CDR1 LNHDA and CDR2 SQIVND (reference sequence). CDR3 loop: CASSPTGDGANVLTF. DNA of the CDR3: TGTGCCAGTAGTCCGACAGGGGATGGGGCCAACGTCCTGACTTTC.

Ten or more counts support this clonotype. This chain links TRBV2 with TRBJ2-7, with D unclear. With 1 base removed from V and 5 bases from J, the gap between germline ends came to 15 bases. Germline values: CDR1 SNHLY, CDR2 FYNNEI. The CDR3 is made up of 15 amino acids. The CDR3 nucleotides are TGTGCCAGCAGTGAAGAAAGAATGCGATTCGACGAGCAGTACGTC. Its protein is CASSEERMRFDEQYV.

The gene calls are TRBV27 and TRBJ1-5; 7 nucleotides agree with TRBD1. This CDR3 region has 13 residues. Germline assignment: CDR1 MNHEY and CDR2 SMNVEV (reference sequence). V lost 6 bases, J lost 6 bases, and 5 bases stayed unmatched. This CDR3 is CASSPRGTQPQHF. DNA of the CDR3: TGTGCCAGCAGCCCCAGGGGGACTCAGCCCCAGCATTTT.

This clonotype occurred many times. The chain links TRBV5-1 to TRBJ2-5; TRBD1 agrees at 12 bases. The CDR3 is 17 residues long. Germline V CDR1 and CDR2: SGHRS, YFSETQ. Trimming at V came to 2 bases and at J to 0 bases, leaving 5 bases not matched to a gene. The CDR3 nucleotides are TGCGCCAGCAGCTTCGGGACAGGGGGCTCCTACCAAGAGACCCAGTACTTC. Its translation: CASSFGTGGSYQETQYF.

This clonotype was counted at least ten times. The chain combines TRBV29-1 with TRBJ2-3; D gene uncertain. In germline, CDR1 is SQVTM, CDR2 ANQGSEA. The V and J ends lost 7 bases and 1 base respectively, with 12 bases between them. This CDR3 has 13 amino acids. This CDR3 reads CSASGRRTDTQYF. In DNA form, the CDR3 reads TGCAGCGCCTCCGGCCGACGCACAGATACGCAGTATTTT.

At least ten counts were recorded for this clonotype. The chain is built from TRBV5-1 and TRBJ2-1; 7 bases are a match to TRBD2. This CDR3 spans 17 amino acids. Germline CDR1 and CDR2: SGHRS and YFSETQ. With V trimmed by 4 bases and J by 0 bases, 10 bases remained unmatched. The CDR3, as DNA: TGCGCCAGCAGCCCACGTCAAGCGGGGAGCTCCTACAATGAGCAGTTCTTC. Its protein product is CASSPRQAGSSYNEQFF.

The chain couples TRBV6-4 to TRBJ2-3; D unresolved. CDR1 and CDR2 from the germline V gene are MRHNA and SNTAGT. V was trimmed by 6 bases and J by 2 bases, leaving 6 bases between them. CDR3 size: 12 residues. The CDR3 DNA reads TGTGCCAGCAGAACACTCACAGATACGCAGTATTTT. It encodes CASRTLTDTQYF.

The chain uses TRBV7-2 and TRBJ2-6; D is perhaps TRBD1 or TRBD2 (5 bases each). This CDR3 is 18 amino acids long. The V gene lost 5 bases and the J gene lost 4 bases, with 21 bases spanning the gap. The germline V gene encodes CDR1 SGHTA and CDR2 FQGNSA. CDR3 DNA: TGTGCCAGCAGCCCTAAGAGGGGTTTGGTGGACGGGGCCAACGTCCTGACTTTC. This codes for CASSPKRGLVDGANVLTF.

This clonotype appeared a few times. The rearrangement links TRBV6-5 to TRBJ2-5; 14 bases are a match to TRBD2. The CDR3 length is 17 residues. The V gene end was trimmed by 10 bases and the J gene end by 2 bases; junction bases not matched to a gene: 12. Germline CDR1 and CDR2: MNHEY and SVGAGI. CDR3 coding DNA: TGTGCCACTCATCCAGGACTAGCGGGGGGAAAGCAAGAGACCCAGTACTTC. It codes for CATHPGLAGGKQETQYF.

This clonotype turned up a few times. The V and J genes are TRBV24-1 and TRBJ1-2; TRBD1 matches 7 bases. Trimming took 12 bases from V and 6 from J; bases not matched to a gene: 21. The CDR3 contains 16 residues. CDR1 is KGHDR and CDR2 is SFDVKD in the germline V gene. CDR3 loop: CASDLPTYRGRNGYTF. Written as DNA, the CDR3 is TGTGCCTCCGACTTACCCACTTACAGGGGTAGGAATGGCTACACCTTC.

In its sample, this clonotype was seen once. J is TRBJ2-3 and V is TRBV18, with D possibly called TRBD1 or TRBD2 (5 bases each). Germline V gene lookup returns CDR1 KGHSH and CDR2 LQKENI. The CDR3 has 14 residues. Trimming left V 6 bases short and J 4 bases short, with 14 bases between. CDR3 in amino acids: CASSRLVGADTQYF. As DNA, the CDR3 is TGTGCCAGCTCCCGTCTGGTGGGGGCAGATACGCAGTATTTT. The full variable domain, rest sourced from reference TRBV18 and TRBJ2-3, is NAGVMQNPRHLVRRRGQEARLRCSPMKGHSHVYWYRQLPEEGLKFMVYLQKENIIDESGMPKERFSAEFPKEGPSILRIQQVVRGDSAAYFCASSRLVGADTQYFGPGTRLTVL.

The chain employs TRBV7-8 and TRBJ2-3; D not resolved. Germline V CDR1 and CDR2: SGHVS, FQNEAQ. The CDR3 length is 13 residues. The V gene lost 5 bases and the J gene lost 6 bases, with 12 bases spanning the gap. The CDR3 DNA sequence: TGTGCCAGCAGCCGCGAACAGTCGGATACGCAGTATTTT. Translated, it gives CASSREQSDTQYF.

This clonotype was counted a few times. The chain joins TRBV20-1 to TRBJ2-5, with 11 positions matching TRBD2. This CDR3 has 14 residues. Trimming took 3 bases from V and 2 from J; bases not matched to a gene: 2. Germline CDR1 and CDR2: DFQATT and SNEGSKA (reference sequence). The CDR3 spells CSARASGGQETQYF. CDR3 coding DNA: TGCAGTGCTAGGGCTAGCGGGGGGCAAGAGACCCAGTACTTC.

CDR3 DNA: TGCGCCAGCAGCCATACCGGGACAGGGGGGATAGATGGCTACACCTTC. This gives the protein CASSHTGTGGIDGYTF. The chain links TRBV4-3 to TRBJ1-2; 11 nucleotides line up with TRBD1. The trim removed 3 bases at V and 6 bases at J, leaving 9 bases unmatched. The CDR3 is 16 residues long. From germline, CDR1 is LGHNA and CDR2 YSLEER.

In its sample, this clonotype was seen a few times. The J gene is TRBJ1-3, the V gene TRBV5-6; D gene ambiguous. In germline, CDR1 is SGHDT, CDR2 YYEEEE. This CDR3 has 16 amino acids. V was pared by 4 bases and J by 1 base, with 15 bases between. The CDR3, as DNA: TGTGCCAGCAGCCCTCTCGGGAGTCGTTCTGGAAACACCATATATTTT. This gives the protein CASSPLGSRSGNTIYF.

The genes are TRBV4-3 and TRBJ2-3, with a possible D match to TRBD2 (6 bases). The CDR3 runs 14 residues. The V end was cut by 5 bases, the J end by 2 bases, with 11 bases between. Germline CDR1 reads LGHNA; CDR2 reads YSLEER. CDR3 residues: CASSLAGYTDTQYF. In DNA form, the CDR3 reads TGCGCCAGCAGCTTGGCGGGGTACACAGATACGCAGTATTTT.

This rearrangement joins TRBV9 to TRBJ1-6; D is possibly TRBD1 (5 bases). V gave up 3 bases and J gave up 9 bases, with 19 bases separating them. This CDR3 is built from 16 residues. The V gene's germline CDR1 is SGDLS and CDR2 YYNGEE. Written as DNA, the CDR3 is TGTGCCAGCAGCGCGCTCGGGGGGAGGGGAAGTTCACCCCTCCACTTT. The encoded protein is CASSALGGRGSSPLHF. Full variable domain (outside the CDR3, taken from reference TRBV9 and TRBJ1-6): DSGVTQTPKHLITATGQRVTLRCSPRSGDLSVYWYQQSLDQGLQFLIQYYNGEERAKGNILERFSAQQFPDLHSELNLSSLELGDSALYFCASSALGGRGSSPLHFGNGTRLTVT.

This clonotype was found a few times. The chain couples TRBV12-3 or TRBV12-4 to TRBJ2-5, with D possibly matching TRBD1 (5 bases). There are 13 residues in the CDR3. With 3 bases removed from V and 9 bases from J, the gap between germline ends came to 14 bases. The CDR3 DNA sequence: TGTGCCAGCAGTTTTGGGGCTTCGGTGGCCCAGTACTTC. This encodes CASSFGASVAQYF.

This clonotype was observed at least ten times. The chain's CDR3 is CASFQGSGANVLTF. The CDR3 coding sequence is TGTGCCAGCTTCCAGGGCTCTGGGGCCAACGTCCTGACTTTC. This chain uses TRBV6-2 or TRBV6-3 with TRBJ2-6; TRBD1 might be the D (5 bases). The ends were cut back, 8 bases at V and 0 bases at J, with 8 bases in the middle. CDR1 is MNHEY, CDR2 SVGEGT, per germline. The CDR3 runs 14 residues.

The CDR3 region has the DNA TGTGCCAGCAGCTTGAGGTGGGCACGCCAAGAGACCCAGTACTTC. Its protein product is CASSLRWARQETQYF. The chain has TRBV7-2 and TRBJ2-5; D unclear. The CDR3 has 15 amino acids. V was pared by 3 bases and J by 1 base, with 12 bases between. Germline assignment: CDR1 SGHTA and CDR2 FQGNSA.

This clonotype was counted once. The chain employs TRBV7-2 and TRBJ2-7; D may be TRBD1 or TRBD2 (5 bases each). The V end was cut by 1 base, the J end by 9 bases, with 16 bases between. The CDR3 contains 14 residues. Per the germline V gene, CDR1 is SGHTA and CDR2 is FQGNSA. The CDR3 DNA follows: TGTGCCAGCAGCTTAGGGCTGGGACCGCGGGTGCAGTACTTC. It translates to CASSLGLGPRVQYF.

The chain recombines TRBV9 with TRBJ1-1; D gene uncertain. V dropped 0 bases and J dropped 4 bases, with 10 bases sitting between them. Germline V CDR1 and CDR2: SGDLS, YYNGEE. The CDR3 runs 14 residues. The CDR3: CASSVVEGVTEAFF. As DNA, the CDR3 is TGTGCCAGCAGCGTAGTGGAGGGTGTCACTGAAGCTTTCTTT.

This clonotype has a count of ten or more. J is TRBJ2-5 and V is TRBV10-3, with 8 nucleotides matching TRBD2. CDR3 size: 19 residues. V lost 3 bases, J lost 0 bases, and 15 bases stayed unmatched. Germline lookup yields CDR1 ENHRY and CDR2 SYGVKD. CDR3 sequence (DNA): TGTGCCATCAGTGATTCCCCACCGGGGGGGCGAACCTACCAAGAGACCCAGTACTTC. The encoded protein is CAISDSPPGGRTYQETQYF.

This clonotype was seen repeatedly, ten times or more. CDR3 sequence: CASSNRDRNNEQFF. The CDR3 DNA sequence: TGCGCCAGCAGCAACCGGGACAGAAACAATGAGCAGTTCTTC. V is TRBV5-1 and J is TRBJ2-1; TRBD1 agrees at 7 bases. V gave up 4 bases and J gave up 5 bases; unmatched junction bases: 6. The CDR3 spans 14 residues. Germline CDR1 SGHRS, CDR2 YFSETQ.

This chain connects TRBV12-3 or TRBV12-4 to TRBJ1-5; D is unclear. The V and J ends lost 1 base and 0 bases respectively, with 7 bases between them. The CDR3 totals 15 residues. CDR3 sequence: CASSLGGDSNQPQHF. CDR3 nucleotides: TGTGCCAGCAGTTTAGGTGGGGATAGCAATCAGCCCCAGCATTTT.

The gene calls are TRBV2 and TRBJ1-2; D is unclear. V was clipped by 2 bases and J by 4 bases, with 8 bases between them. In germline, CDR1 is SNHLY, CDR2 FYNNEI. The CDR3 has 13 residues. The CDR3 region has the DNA TGTGCCAGCAGTGAAAAGGCCAGCTATGGCTACACCTTC. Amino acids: CASSEKASYGYTF.